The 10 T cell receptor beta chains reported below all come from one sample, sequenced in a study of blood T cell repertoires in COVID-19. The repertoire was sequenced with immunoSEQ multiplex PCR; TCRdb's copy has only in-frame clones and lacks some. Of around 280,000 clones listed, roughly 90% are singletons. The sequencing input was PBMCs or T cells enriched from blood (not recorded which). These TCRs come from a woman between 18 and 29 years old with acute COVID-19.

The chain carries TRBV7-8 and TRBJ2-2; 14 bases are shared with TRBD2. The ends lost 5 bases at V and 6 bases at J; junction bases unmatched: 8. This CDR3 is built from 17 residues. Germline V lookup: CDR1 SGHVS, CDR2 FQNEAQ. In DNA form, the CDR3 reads TGTGCCAGCAGCCCCCGGACTAGCGGGAGGAGCTCCGGGGAGCTGTTTTTT. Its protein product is CASSPRTSGRSSGELFF.

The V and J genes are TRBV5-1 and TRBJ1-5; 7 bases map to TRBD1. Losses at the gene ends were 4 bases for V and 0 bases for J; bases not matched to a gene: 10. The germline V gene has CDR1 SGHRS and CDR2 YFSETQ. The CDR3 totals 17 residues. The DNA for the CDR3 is TGCGCCAGCAGCCCCGGGACAGTGGGCTCTAGCAATCAGCCCCAGCATTTT. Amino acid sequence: CASSPGTVGSSNQPQHF.

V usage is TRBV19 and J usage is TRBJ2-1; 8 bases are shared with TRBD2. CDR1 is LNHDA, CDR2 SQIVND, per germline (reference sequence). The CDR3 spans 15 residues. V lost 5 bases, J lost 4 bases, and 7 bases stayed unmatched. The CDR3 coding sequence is TGTGCCAGTAGTCTAACTAGCGGACAATACAATGAGCAGTTCTTC. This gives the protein CASSLTSGQYNEQFF.

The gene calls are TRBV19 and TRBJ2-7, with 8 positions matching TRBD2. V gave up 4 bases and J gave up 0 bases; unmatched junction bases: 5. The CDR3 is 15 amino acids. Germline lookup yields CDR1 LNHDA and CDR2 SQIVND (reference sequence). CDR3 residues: CASSTLGTSSYEQYF. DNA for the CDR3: TGTGCCAGTAGTACGCTTGGGACTAGCTCCTACGAGCAGTACTTC.

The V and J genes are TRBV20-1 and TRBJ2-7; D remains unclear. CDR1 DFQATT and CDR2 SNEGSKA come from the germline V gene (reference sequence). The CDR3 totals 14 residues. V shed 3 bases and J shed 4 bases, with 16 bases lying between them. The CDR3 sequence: CSASVAVGSYEQYF. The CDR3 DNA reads TGCAGTGCTAGTGTCGCGGTGGGTAGTTACGAGCAGTACTTC.

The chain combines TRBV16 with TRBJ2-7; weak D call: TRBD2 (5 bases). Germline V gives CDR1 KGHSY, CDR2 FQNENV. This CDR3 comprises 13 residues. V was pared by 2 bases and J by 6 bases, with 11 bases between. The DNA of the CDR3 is TGTGCCAGCAGCCAAGCCGGGGTGAGCGAGCAGTACTTC. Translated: CASSQAGVSEQYF.

In DNA form, the CDR3 reads TGCGCCACACAAGGCCTAGCGGGAGTGAGCGGGGAGCTGTTTTTT. Its protein is CATQGLAGVSGELFF. The rearrangement links TRBV4-1 to TRBJ2-2; 10 bases agree with TRBD2. In germline, CDR1 is MGHRA, CDR2 YSYEKL. The CDR3 runs to 15 residues. V gave up 10 bases and J gave up 7 bases; unmatched junction bases: 12.

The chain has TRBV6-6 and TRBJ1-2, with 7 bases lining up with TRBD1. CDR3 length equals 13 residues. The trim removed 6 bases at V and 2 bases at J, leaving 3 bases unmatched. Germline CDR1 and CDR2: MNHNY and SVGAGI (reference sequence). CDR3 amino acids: CASRTGQNYGYTF. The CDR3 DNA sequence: TGTGCCAGCAGAACGGGACAGAACTATGGCTACACCTTC.

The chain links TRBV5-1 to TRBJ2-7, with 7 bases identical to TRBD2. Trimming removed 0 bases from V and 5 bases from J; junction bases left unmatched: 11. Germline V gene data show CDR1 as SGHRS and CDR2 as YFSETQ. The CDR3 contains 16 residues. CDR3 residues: CASSLVRGTTVHEQYF. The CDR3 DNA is TGCGCCAGCAGCTTGGTGCGGGGGACGACGGTCCACGAGCAGTACTTC.

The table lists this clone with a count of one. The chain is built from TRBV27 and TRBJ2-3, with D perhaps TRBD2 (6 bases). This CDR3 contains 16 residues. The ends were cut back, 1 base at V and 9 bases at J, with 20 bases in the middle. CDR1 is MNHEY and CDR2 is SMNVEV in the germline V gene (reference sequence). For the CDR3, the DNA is TGTGCCAGCAGTTTATATAGCCTAGGTCCACGGGGGACGCAGTATTTT. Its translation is CASSLYSLGPRGTQYF.